The rows below give T cell receptor beta chains drawn from one sample of a study of T and B cells in COVID-19 patients. One entry per CDR3 protein, called by TCRdb with MiXCR from the multiplex PCR reads. The sample records fewer than 25,000 distinct CDR3 sequences, 25% to 35% being singletons. Specimen: blood. These receptors were collected from a human donor who had recovered from COVID-19. Both conserved end residues are part of each CDR3. The order of the fields is D gene, clone size, J gene, V gene, CDR3 protein, CDR3 DNA. The D gene is left open where the match is weak. Not all rows give a size; the values are once, few, many and, for expanded clones, a class.

>TRBD2|.|TRBJ2-2|TRBV5-4
CASSPRLAGVVTGELFF
TGTGCCAGCAGCCCCCGACTGGCGGGAGTAGTCACCGGGGAGCTGTTTTTT
>.|.|TRBJ2-3|TRBV5-1
CASRSRDATDTQYF
TGCGCCAGCAGGTCCCGGGACGCCACAGATACGCAGTATTTT
>TRBD1|.|TRBJ1-6|TRBV5-4
CASSADRGPLHF
TGTGCCAGCAGCGCCGACAGGGGTCCCCTCCACTTT
>.|medium-sized|TRBJ2-7|TRBV29-1
CSVPGPGYEQYF
TGCAGCGTTCCGGGTCCGGGCTACGAGCAGTACTTC
>TRBD2|.|TRBJ2-1|TRBV7-6
CASSLGLAGGSTFNEQFF
TGTGCCAGCAGCTTAGGGCTAGCGGGGGGTAGTACATTCAATGAGCAGTTCTTC
>TRBD1|many|TRBJ2-7|TRBV27
CASSWGTGGEQYF
TGTGCCAGCAGTTGGGGGACAGGGGGCGAGCAGTACTTC
>TRBD2|.|TRBJ2-7|TRBV30
CAWTPGTSGSEQYF
TGTGCCTGGACCCCGGGGACTAGCGGGAGCGAGCAGTACTTC
>.|.|TRBJ2-1|TRBV5-6
CASSRTYNEQFF
TGTGCCAGCAGCCGAACCTACAATGAGCAGTTCTTC
>TRBD2|.|TRBJ2-5|TRBV6-2/TRBV6-3
CASSPGLAGGETQYF
TGTGCCAGCAGTCCAGGACTAGCGGGAGGAGAGACCCAGTACTTC
>.|.|TRBJ2-5|TRBV18
CASSPGGYETQYF
TGTGCCAGCTCACCTGGAGGGTACGAGACCCAGTACTTC
>.|medium-sized|TRBJ2-2|TRBV30
CACPGRAGELFF
TGTGCCTGCCCCGGGCGTGCCGGGGAGCTGTTTTTT
>.|.|TRBJ1-1|TRBV19
CASSIDQEGRHFPAFF
TGTGCCAGTAGTATAGATCAGGAGGGGAGACACTTTCCCGCTTTCTTT
>TRBD2|.|TRBJ2-6|TRBV6-5
CASSEIGLAGGPGANVLTF
TGTGCCAGCAGTGAGATCGGACTAGCGGGAGGTCCTGGGGCCAACGTCCTGACTTTC
>.|.|TRBJ1-5|TRBV11-1
CASSLVGAGRVDQPQHF
TGTGCCAGCAGCTTAGTGGGGGCGGGCAGGGTCGATCAGCCCCAGCATTTT
>TRBD2|many|TRBJ2-5|TRBV19
CASKAGGQETQYF
TGTGCCAGTAAAGCGGGGGGTCAAGAGACCCAGTACTTC
>TRBD2|few|TRBJ2-7|TRBV13
CASSAGLDSHYEQYF
TGTGCCAGCAGCGCCGGACTAGATTCGCACTACGAGCAGTACTTC
>.|many|TRBJ2-1|TRBV19
CASSFPGISYNEQFF
TGTGCCAGTAGTTTTCCCGGGATATCCTACAATGAGCAGTTCTTC
>TRBD2|.|TRBJ2-3|TRBV30
CAWEGLAGQGGTPDTQYF
TGTGCCTGGGAGGGACTAGCGGGACAAGGGGGCACACCAGATACGCAGTATTTT